This paragraph covers one TCR beta chain sequence. The data are from a study of blood T cell repertoires in COVID-19. Turning to the study itself: Sites across the United States, Italy and Spain contributed samples from acute and convalescent COVID-19.

TCRdb keeps only in-frame clones here, not all; method: immunoSEQ multiplex PCR. In the table there are some 240,000 clones, about 80% of which are singletons. The CDR3 spans 15 residues. V was trimmed by 3 bases and J by 4 bases, leaving 13 bases between them. This study enrolled people aged 18 to 89 from about two dozen US geographic areas. Clinical histories supplied by participants themselves formed the basis of cohort assignment. This chain joins TRBV6-7 and TRBJ1-5; no firm D call. TRBV6-7 is reported as an ORF; its role is uncertain. The material sequenced was PBMCs or T cells enriched from blood (not recorded which). The receptor comes from a man younger than 40 with acute COVID-19. CDR3 nucleotides: TGTGCCAGCAGTTATCTGCAATTAGTTAATCAGCCCCAGCATTTT. Protein sequence: CASSYLQLVNQPQHF.